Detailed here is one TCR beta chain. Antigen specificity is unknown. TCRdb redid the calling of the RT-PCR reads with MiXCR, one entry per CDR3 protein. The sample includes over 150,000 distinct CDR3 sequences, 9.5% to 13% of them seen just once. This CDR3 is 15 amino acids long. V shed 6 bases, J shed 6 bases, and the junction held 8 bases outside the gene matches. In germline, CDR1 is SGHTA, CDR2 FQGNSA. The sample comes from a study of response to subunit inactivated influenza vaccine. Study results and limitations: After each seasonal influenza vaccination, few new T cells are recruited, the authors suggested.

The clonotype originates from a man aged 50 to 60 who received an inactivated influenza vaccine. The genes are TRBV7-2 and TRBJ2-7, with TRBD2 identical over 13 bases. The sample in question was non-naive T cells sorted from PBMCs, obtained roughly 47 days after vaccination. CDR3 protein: CASSRTSGSPGEQYF. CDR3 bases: TGTGCCAGCAGTAGGACTAGCGGGAGTCCAGGCGAGCAGTACTTC.